Described below is a single TCR beta chain sequence and its context. Template material for amplifying TCR beta CDR3 regions consisted of RNA transcripts. Primed by the HTBI set, a first-round RT-PCR was run on the TCR CDR3. Each CDR3 protein is one row after TCRdb ran MiXCR on the multiplex PCR reads. The table includes about 840,000 distinct CDR3 sequences, 38% detected once. The data are from a study of T cells in Graves' hyperthyroidism and ophthalmopathy. Diagnosing involved the use of clinical symptoms, serum thyroxine and TRAb, thyroid ultrasound and orbital computed tomography. This CDR3 contains 15 residues. Germline assignment: CDR1 MNHNS and CDR2 SASEGT. V was pared by 4 bases and J by 1 base, with 3 bases of the junction left unmatched.

Specimen: blood. The chain employs TRBV6-1 and TRBJ2-7, with TRBD2 identical over 11 bases. The clonotype originates from a young man with Graves' hyperthyroidism. This CDR3 is CASSVLAGESYEQYF. CDR3 bases: TGTGCCAGCAGTGTACTAGCGGGGGAATCCTACGAGCAGTACTTC.